This TCR beta chain was observed in a study of shared clonotypes between healthy human individuals. Study findings and constraints: Relative to their counterparts shared across all four donors, non-shared clonotypes exhibited diminished generation probabilities.

CDR3 length: 12 amino acids. The V segment lost 7 bases and the J segment 7 bases; nucleotides outside the gene matches: 5. Germline values: CDR1 SNHLY, CDR2 FYNNEI. A word on this clone: Its target is not known.

Researchers divided each subset's genomic DNA evenly across several immunoSEQ plates. This table comes from immunoSEQ multiplex PCR, and its TCRdb copy is limited to in-frame clones, with some not included. The sample yields 2 million to 2.5 million clones, more than 90% seen once. The J gene is TRBJ1-2, the V gene TRBV2; 8 bases line up with TRBD1. This clonotype originated in a man between 18 and 35 years old in good health. Material: naive CD4+ T cells sorted from blood. As for subset: CD45RA+ positively selected. The CDR3 coding sequence is TGTGCCAGCAAAGACAGGGGCACTGGCTACACCTTC. Translated, it gives CASKDRGTGYTF.